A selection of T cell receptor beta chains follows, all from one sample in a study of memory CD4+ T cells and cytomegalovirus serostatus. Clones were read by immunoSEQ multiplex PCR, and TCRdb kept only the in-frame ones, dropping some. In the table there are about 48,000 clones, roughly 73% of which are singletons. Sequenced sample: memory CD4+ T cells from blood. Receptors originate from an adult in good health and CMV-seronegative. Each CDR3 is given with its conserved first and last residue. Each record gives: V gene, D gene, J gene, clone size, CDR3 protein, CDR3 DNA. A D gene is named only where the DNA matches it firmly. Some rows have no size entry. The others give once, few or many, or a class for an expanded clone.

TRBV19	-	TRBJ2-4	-	CASSIGSPGVGNIQYF	TGTGCCAGTAGTATAGGCAGTCCGGGTGTTGGAAACATTCAGTACTTC
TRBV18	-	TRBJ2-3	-	CASSPMGRAFTDTQYF	TGTGCCAGCTCACCAATGGGCAGGGCCTTCACAGATACGCAGTATTTT
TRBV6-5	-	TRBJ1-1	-	CASSYYTGNTEAFF	TGTGCCAGCAGTTACTACACAGGGAACACTGAAGCTTTCTTT
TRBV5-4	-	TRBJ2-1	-	CASSLERQNEQFF	TGTGCCAGCAGCTTGGAGAGGCAGAATGAGCAGTTCTTC
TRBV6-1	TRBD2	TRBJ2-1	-	CASSEVGSGKDEQFF	TGTGCCAGCAGTGAAGTCGGTAGCGGGAAGGACGAGCAGTTCTTC
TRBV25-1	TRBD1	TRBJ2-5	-	CASSGRWTGRKAETQYF	TGTGCCAGCAGTGGGCGATGGACAGGGAGGAAAGCTGAGACCCAGTACTTC
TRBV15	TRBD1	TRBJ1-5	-	CATSRAGGDQPQHF	TGTGCCACCAGCAGGGCAGGGGGCGATCAGCCCCAGCATTTT
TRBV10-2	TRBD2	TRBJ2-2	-	CASFQGASGYTGELFF	TGCGCCAGCTTCCAAGGGGCTAGCGGGTACACCGGGGAGCTGTTTTTT
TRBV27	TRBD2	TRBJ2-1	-	CASQILAGGPGEQFF	TGTGCCAGCCAGATTCTAGCGGGAGGTCCCGGTGAGCAGTTCTTC
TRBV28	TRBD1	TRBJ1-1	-	CASSRDRVTEAFF	TGTGCCAGCAGTCGAGACAGGGTCACTGAAGCTTTCTTT
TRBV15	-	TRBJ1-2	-	CATSRDRGDPGYTF	TGTGCCACCAGCAGAGATCGCGGGGATCCTGGCTACACCTTC
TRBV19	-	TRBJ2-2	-	CASSISGRSRTGELFF	TGTGCCAGTAGTATATCGGGCAGAAGCAGAACCGGGGAGCTGTTTTTT
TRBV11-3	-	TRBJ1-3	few	CASSAGSGNTIYF	TGTGCCAGCTCGGCGGGGTCTGGAAACACCATATATTTT
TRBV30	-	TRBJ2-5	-	CAWSGGGSLGTQYF	TGTGCCTGGAGTGGGGGCGGTTCCTTGGGGACCCAGTACTTC
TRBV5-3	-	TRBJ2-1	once	CARSDPGHLYNEQFF	TGTGCCAGAAGCGATCCGGGACACCTTTACAATGAGCAGTTCTTC
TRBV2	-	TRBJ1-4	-	CASKARAYATNEKLFF	TGTGCCAGCAAGGCCCGGGCCTATGCAACTAATGAAAAACTGTTTTTT
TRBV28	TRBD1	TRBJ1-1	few	CASSLLVGQHGEAFF	TGTGCCAGCAGTTTATTGGTGGGACAGCACGGTGAAGCTTTCTTT
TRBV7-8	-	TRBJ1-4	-	CASSPNREEKLFF	TGTGCCAGCAGCCCGAACAGGGAAGAAAAACTGTTTTTT
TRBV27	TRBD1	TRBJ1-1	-	CASGTVVDTEAFF	TGTGCCAGCGGGACAGTCGTTGACACTGAAGCTTTCTTT
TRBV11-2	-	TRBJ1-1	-	CASSLAMNTEAFF	TGTGCCAGCAGCCTAGCTATGAACACTGAAGCTTTCTTT
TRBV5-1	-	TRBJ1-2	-	CASSLGPQGDYGYTF	TGCGCCAGCAGCTTAGGACCTCAGGGAGACTATGGCTACACCTTC
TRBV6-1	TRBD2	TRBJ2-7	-	CASSAGTSGQLSSYEQYF	TGTGCCAGCAGTGCCGGGACTAGCGGACAACTTAGCTCCTACGAGCAGTACTTC
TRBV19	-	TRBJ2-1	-	CASKGLSRNEQFF	TGTGCCAGCAAGGGACTGAGTCGTAATGAGCAGTTCTTC
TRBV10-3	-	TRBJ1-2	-	CAISEAGPYGYTF	TGTGCCATCAGTGAGGCCGGGCCTTATGGCTACACCTTC
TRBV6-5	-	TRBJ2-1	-	CASREGGFNEQFF	TGTGCCAGCAGGGAGGGGGGGTTCAATGAGCAGTTCTTC
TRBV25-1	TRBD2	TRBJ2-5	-	CASNLGAGGQETQYF	TGTGCCAGCAACCTGGGGGCGGGGGGTCAAGAGACCCAGTACTTC
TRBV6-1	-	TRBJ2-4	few	CASSEQSTSKNIQYF	TGTGCCAGCAGCGAACAGTCAACATCGAAAAACATTCAGTACTTC
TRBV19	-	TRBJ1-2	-	CASSTSPANYGYTF	TGTGCCAGTAGTACGAGCCCAGCTAACTATGGCTACACCTTC
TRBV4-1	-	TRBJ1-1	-	CASSQEGLSNTEAFF	TGCGCCAGCAGCCAAGAGGGACTCTCGAACACTGAAGCTTTCTTT
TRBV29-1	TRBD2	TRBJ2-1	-	CSVERAGGPNEQFF	TGCAGCGTTGAAAGAGCGGGAGGCCCTAATGAGCAGTTCTTC
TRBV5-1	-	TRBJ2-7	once	CASSSQGFSYEQYF	TGCGCCAGCAGCTCACAGGGATTCTCCTACGAGCAGTACTTC
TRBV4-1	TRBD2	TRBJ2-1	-	CASSQPGLGGNEQFF	TGCGCCAGCAGCCAACCGGGACTAGGGGGCAATGAGCAGTTCTTC
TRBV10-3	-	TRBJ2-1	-	CAISEMASDGEQFF	TGTGCCATCAGTGAGATGGCTAGCGACGGAGAGCAGTTCTTC
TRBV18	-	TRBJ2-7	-	CASSPVRGEQYF	TGTGCCAGCTCCCCTGTAAGGGGCGAGCAGTACTTC
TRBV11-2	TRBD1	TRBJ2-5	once	CASSLGTGGETQYF	TGTGCCAGCAGCTTAGGGACAGGAGGCGAGACCCAGTACTTC
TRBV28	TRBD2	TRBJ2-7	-	CASIPSGREIYEQYF	TGTGCCAGCATTCCTAGCGGGAGGGAGATCTACGAGCAGTACTTC
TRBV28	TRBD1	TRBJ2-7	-	CASSSPGTGEIRQYF	TGTGCCAGCAGTTCGCCCGGGACAGGGGAGATACGGCAGTACTTC
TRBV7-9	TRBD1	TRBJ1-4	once	CASSLGQGRGSNEKLFF	TGTGCCAGCAGCTTAGGACAGGGACGCGGTTCTAATGAAAAACTGTTTTTT
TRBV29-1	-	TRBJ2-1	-	CSVDQGTSSSYNEQFF	TGCAGCGTTGACCAGGGAACCTCCAGCTCCTACAATGAGCAGTTCTTC
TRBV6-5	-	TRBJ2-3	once	CASSLWGQGTDTQYF	TGTGCCAGCAGTCTATGGGGGCAGGGGACAGATACGCAGTATTTT
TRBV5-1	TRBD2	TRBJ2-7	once	CASSSSLAGGYEQYF	TGCGCCAGCAGCTCTTCTCTAGCGGGGGGCTACGAGCAGTACTTC